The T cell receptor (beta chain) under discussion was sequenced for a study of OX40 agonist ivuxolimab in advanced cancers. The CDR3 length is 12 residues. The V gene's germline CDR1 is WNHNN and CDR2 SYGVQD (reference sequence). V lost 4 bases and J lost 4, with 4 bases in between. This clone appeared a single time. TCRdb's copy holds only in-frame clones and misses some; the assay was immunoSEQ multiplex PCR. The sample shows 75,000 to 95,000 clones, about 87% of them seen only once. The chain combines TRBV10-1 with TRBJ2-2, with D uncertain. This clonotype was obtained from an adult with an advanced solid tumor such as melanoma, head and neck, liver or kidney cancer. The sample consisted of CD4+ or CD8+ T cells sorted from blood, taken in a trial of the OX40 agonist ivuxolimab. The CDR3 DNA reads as TGCGCCAGCAGTGGAAGCACCGGGGAGCTGTTTTTT. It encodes CASSGSTGELFF.